This T cell receptor (beta chain) appears in the sequencing data of a study of OX40 agonist ivuxolimab in advanced cancers. Regarding the complete study: The costimulatory receptor OX40 (CD134) was targeted by ivuxolimab, a fully human IgG2 agonistic monoclonal antibody. The paper covers the monotherapy dose-escalation part of the phase I ivuxolimab trial, which included N of about 50 patients. Patients were allowed to have had prior anti-PD-1, anti-PD-L1 or anti-CTLA-4 therapy, and about 40% of the dose-escalation patients had been treated with checkpoint inhibitors. Peripheral TCRbeta sequencing aimed to test whether ivuxolimab altered TCR sequence diversity and caused clonal T-cell expansion. Among the roughly 50 dose-escalation patients, about 20 had hepatocellular carcinoma, roughly 15 melanoma, 9 renal cell carcinoma and 9 head and neck cancer. In the dose-escalation cohort, approximately 82% of patients were male, and the mean age was approximately 55 years, with a range of roughly 20 to 79. Intravenous ivuxolimab was administered to patients every 2 weeks at six dose levels: 0.01, 0.1, 0.3, 1.5, 3 and 10 mg/kg. Partial responses were achieved by three dose-escalation patients, of whom one had hepatocellular carcinoma and two had cutaneous melanoma. Points the paper makes about the study in general: Low levels of normalized T-cell clonal expansion were also shown by some nonresponding patients. Which antigens the clonally expanded peripheral T cells were specific for was not determined. After ivuxolimab, more expanded clones were found on average in CD8+ T cells than in CD4+ T cells. In the 0.1-3.0 mg/kg groups, partial responders were among the patients with the lowest normalized peripheral clonal expansion, particularly in CD8+ T cells. Clonal expansion of both CD4+ and CD8+ blood T cells was observed from baseline to week 6 at doses 0.1 to 3.0 mg/kg.

Genomic DNA was isolated from the sorted cells so that the TCRbeta CDR3 region could be sequenced. The immunoSEQ Assay was used to sequence the TCRbeta CDR3 regions. What TCRdb holds here is the immuneACCESS table cut down to in-frame rearrangements. Part of the clones is not present; checked against another copy, under half of the missing clones reflect an unresolved V gene, and the others are unexplained. This sample holds 76,000 or so clones; approximately 85% were observed only once. Clones ranked in the top ten supply roughly 0.66% of the sample. Relative to germline, V is 5 bases shorter and J is 5 bases shorter, with 19 bases between their ends. CDR1 and CDR2 are read off the germline V gene as SGHTA and FQGNSA. From cysteine to phenylalanine, the CDR3 is 15 amino acids long. Solely the CDR3 DNA is kept, with 45 bases framed from the first base. A remark on this clone: Its antigen remains unidentified. No base quality information exists; no much larger clone differs at one position.

The trial excluded patients who had a history of autoimmune disease or who were on systemic immunosuppression. In every dose cohort, peripheral blood was drawn for TCR sequencing at baseline, cycle 4 day 1, and cycle 7 day 1. Samples were obtained from an open-label, multicenter, first-in-human phase I dose-escalation trial of ivuxolimab. Adults with locally advanced or metastatic melanoma, renal cell, hepatocellular, or head and neck squamous cell carcinoma were enrolled in the trial. CD4+ and CD8+ T cells were sorted separately from peripheral blood before TCR sequencing. This sequence uses TRBV7-2 and TRBJ2-7; TRBD2 could be the D gene, as 5 bases match. The sample here was CD4+ or CD8+ T cells sorted from blood, taken in a trial of the OX40 agonist ivuxolimab. This TCR came from an adult with an advanced solid tumor such as melanoma, head and neck, liver or kidney cancer. The CDR3 in this case is CASSPNGLGQDEQYF. The DNA sequence is as follows: TGTGCCAGCAGCCCAAACGGACTCGGTCAGGACGAGCAGTACTTC. When the CDR3 is completed using the reference TRBV7-2 and TRBJ2-7 genes on either side, the full variable domain is GAGVSQSPSNKVTEKGKDVELRCDPISGHTALYWYRQSLGQGLEFLIYFQGNSAPDKSGLPSDRFSAERTGGSVSTLTIQRTQQEDSAVYLCASSPNGLGQDEQYFGPGTRLTVT.